These 30 T cell receptor beta chains originate from one sample sequenced in a study of blood T cell repertoires in COVID-19. Assay used: immunoSEQ multiplex PCR; TCRdb lists only in-frame clones, some missing. The data contain over 140,000 clones, approximately 83% of them singletons. Source material: peripheral blood. Receptors originate from a woman aged 60-75 years with acute or convalescent COVID-19.

The rearrangement links TRBV6-1 to TRBJ1-2; maybe TRBD1 (6 bases). Deletions cut 2 bases from V and 3 bases from J, with 16 bases between. CDR3 length equals 16 residues. CDR1 is MNHNS, CDR2 SASEGT, per germline. The CDR3 sequence: CASSERRGTADYGYTF. The DNA of the CDR3 is TGTGCCAGCAGTGAAAGAAGGGGGACGGCAGACTATGGCTACACCTTC.

The V and J genes are TRBV5-1 and TRBJ2-7; 9 nucleotides line up with TRBD1. The ends lost 0 bases at V and 4 bases at J; junction bases unmatched: 8. The CDR3 is made up of 16 amino acids. The germline V gene has CDR1 SGHRS and CDR2 YFSETQ. CDR3 nucleotide sequence: TGCGCCAGCAGCTTGGAGGGACAGGGTCTGGTGTACGAGCAGTACTTC. This encodes CASSLEGQGLVYEQYF.

This clone showed up just a few times. In the same sample, other DNA sequences code for this CDR3. The rearrangement uses TRBV27 and TRBJ2-1; possibly TRBD2 for D (5 bases). Germline CDR1 reads MNHEY; CDR2 reads SMNVEV (reference sequence). This CDR3 has 12 amino acids. Trimming took 4 bases from V and 9 from J, leaving 10 bases between them. For the CDR3, the DNA is TGTGCCAGCAGTTCCCCCCGGGGTGAGCAGTTCTTC. Residues: CASSSPRGEQFF.

This clone was seen once. CDR3 nucleotides: TGTGCCAGCAGAGAGACACCGGACTATGGCTACACCTTC. Amino acid sequence: CASRETPDYGYTF. The V gene is TRBV6-5, the J gene TRBJ1-2; D uncertain. Trimming removed 6 bases at V and 3 bases at J, with 11 bases between. This CDR3 spans 13 amino acids. In germline, CDR1 is MNHEY, CDR2 SVGAGI.

The rearrangement uses TRBV28 and TRBJ1-1, with D perhaps matching TRBD1 (6 bases). The V gene's germline CDR1 is MDHEN and CDR2 SYDVKM. Trimming removed 3 bases at V and 3 bases at J, with 11 bases between. CDR3 size: 14 residues. The CDR3 DNA reads as TGTGCCAGCAGTTTTTTGGACAGTTACACTGAAGCTTTCTTT. It is translated as CASSFLDSYTEAFF.

The chain uses TRBV19 and TRBJ1-5, with D tentatively TRBD1 (5 bases). This CDR3 has 15 amino acids. V dropped 5 bases and J dropped 3 bases, with 14 bases sitting between them. Looked up from germline, CDR1 is LNHDA and CDR2 is SQIVND (reference sequence). CDR3 nucleotide sequence: TGTGCCAGTAGTTTTCAGGGCCGAACCAATCAGCCCCAGCATTTT. Encoded protein: CASSFQGRTNQPQHF.

The chain is built from TRBV6-2 or TRBV6-3 and TRBJ2-1; D may be TRBD2 (5 bases). V lost 6 bases and J 3 bases, leaving 15 bases between the germline ends. Looked up from germline, CDR1 is MNHEY and CDR2 is SVGEGT. The CDR3 loop spans 15 amino acids. CDR3 coding DNA: TGTGCCAGCAGCCGGGGATCAGCGGTCTACAATGAGCAGTTCTTC. This gives the protein CASSRGSAVYNEQFF.

The chain carries TRBV28 and TRBJ2-7; 8 positions match TRBD1. This CDR3 comprises 12 residues. Germline V gene sequence: CDR1 MDHEN, CDR2 SYDVKM. Germline trimming cut 8 bases from V and 3 bases from J; bases unmatched to any gene: 3. The CDR3 DNA is TGTGCCAGCGGACAGGGCAGCTACGAGCAGTACTTC. Protein: CASGQGSYEQYF.

The CDR3 loop reads CASSTLQETQYF. Here the CDR3 DNA reads TGTGCCAGCAGCACGCTACAAGAGACCCAGTACTTC. The chain links TRBV7-6 to TRBJ2-5, with D unclear. The V gene lost 5 bases and the J gene lost 2 bases, with 6 bases spanning the gap. Germline V gene sequence: CDR1 SGHVS, CDR2 FNYEAQ. The length of the CDR3 is 12 residues.

The rearrangement links TRBV6-1 to TRBJ1-2; no reliable D call. Trimming removed 3 bases at V and 8 bases at J, with 10 bases between. This CDR3 is 12 amino acids long. Germline assignment: CDR1 MNHNS and CDR2 SASEGT. The CDR3 sequence: CASSERQEGYTF. Here the CDR3 DNA reads TGTGCCAGCAGTGAGCGTCAAGAGGGCTACACCTTC.

J is TRBJ2-7 and V is TRBV15; tentatively, D is TRBD1 (6 bases). The CDR3 has 14 residues. The germline V and J ends were trimmed by 5 bases and 6 bases, with 17 bases remaining between them. Germline assignment: CDR1 LNHNV and CDR2 YYDKDF (reference sequence). The CDR3 region is CATSRRKNRVEQYF. In DNA, the CDR3 is TGTGCCACCAGCCGGAGGAAGAACAGGGTCGAGCAGTACTTC.

This sequence joins TRBV6-6 and TRBJ1-2, with 8 bases aligning to TRBD1. CDR3 size: 13 residues. The V gene end was trimmed by 8 bases and the J gene end by 6 bases; junction bases not matched to a gene: 8. Germline CDR1 is MNHNY and CDR2 is SVGAGI (reference sequence). In DNA, the CDR3 is TGTGCCAGCGTAGAGACAGGGGTTGATGGCTACACCTTC. It translates to CASVETGVDGYTF.

This chain uses TRBV12-3 or TRBV12-4 with TRBJ2-4; D ambiguous. This CDR3 is built from 13 residues. The ends were cut back, 6 bases at V and 8 bases at J, with 14 bases in the middle. DNA for the CDR3: TGTGCCAGCAGACCAGACCCCGGAGACATTCAGTACTTC. Its protein product is CASRPDPGDIQYF.

This chain connects TRBV18 to TRBJ1-3; no firm D call. Trimming took off 2 bases at V and 4 bases at J, with 6 bases between the two ends. CDR1 and CDR2 from the germline V gene are KGHSH and LQKENI. The CDR3 spans 13 residues. The CDR3 region has the DNA TGTGCCAGCTCACCATCCCAGGGAAACACCATATATTTT. The encoded protein is CASSPSQGNTIYF.

The chain combines TRBV2 with TRBJ2-3, with 9 bases that match TRBD1. V trimming: 7 bases; J trimming: 1 base; junction bases outside the gene matches: 3. CDR1 and CDR2 (germline): SNHLY, FYNNEI. The CDR3 spans 14 residues. The CDR3 loop reads CASIRDRGTDTQYF. CDR3 in DNA: TGTGCCAGCATAAGGGACAGGGGCACAGATACGCAGTATTTT.

The J gene is TRBJ2-5, the V gene TRBV5-4; 12 bases agree with TRBD2. V shed 0 bases and J 5 bases; nucleotides not matched to a gene: 8. CDR3 size: 17 residues. Germline V gives CDR1 SGHNT, CDR2 YYREEE (reference sequence). CDR3 nucleotide sequence: TGTGCCAGCAGCTTGGCGCTAGCGGGAGGGCAGGGGGAGACCCAGTACTTC. Translation: CASSLALAGGQGETQYF.

The chain employs TRBV30 and TRBJ1-1; 7 bases align to TRBD1. The V gene end was trimmed by 5 bases and the J gene end by 1 base; junction bases not matched to a gene: 4. In germline, CDR1 is GTSNPN, CDR2 SVGIG (reference sequence). This CDR3 has 13 amino acids. This chain's CDR3 is CAWATGANTEAFF. Here the CDR3 DNA reads TGTGCCTGGGCCACAGGGGCGAACACTGAAGCTTTCTTT. The full variable domain, completed using reference TRBV30 and TRBJ1-1, is SQTIHQWPATLVQPVGSPLSLECTVEGTSNPNLYWYRQAAGRGLQLLFYSVGIGQISSEVPQNLSASRPQDRQFILSSKKLLLSDSGFYLCAWATGANTEAFFGQGTRLTVV.

V and J are TRBV10-1 and TRBJ2-2; tentatively, D is TRBD1 (6 bases). The V end lost 6 bases, the J end lost 1 base, and 18 bases lay between the germline ends. In germline, CDR1 is WNHNN, CDR2 SYGVQD (reference sequence). The CDR3 has 17 residues. For the CDR3, the DNA is TGCGCCAGCAGACCCCCCCCCGGCAGGGGGAACACCGGGGAGCTGTTTTTT. Translated: CASRPPPGRGNTGELFF.

This clone was observed many times. The chain uses TRBV9 and TRBJ2-3; 8 bases align to TRBD2. The length of the CDR3 is 14 residues. The ends lost 1 base at V and 7 bases at J; junction bases unmatched: 5. Germline values: CDR1 SGDLS, CDR2 YYNGEE. The CDR3 region has the DNA TGTGCCAGCAGCGTACCGGGACTAGGAAATACGCAGTATTTT. Translating it yields CASSVPGLGNTQYF.

J is TRBJ2-7 and V is TRBV28; D ambiguous. CDR1 MDHEN and CDR2 SYDVKM come from the germline V gene. The V and J ends lost 3 bases and 4 bases respectively, with 10 bases between them. The CDR3 is 13 residues long. The CDR3 nucleotides read TGTGCCAGCAGTTTCAGTCAAGTGTACGAGCAGTACTTC. It is translated as CASSFSQVYEQYF.

V and J are TRBV9 and TRBJ2-5, with a weak D call TRBD2 (5 bases). V shed 4 bases and J shed 2 bases, with 12 bases lying between them. The CDR3 consists of 14 residues. CDR1 and CDR2 from the germline V gene are SGDLS and YYNGEE. The CDR3 DNA reads TGTGCCAGCAGCCCGAGGGCCCTTCAAGAGACCCAGTACTTC. Its translation is CASSPRALQETQYF.

The CDR3 is CASRLRDSHNYGYTF. CDR3 sequence (DNA): TGTGCCAGCAGACTGAGGGACAGCCATAACTATGGCTACACCTTC. J is TRBJ1-2 and V is TRBV13, with TRBD1 matching over 7 bases. Per germline, CDR1 PRHDT and CDR2 FYEKMQ (reference sequence). This CDR3 spans 15 amino acids. Trimming took 6 bases from V and 1 from J; bases not matched to a gene: 8.

This clone was detected a few times. The V and J genes are TRBV27 and TRBJ1-4, with a tentative D call TRBD1 (5 bases). Germline CDR1 and CDR2: MNHEY and SMNVEV (reference sequence). V was clipped by 4 bases and J by 6 bases, with 9 bases between them. CDR3 length: 13 residues. CDR3 protein: CASSWQGDEKLFF. For the CDR3, the DNA is TGTGCCAGCAGTTGGCAGGGCGATGAAAAACTGTTTTTT.

This clone has ten or more counts. This chain links TRBV29-1 with TRBJ1-1; a possible D gene is TRBD1 (6 bases). V lost 2 bases, J lost 1 base, and 11 bases lay in between. CDR1 is SQVTM, CDR2 ANQGSEA, per germline. The length of the CDR3 is 14 residues. For the CDR3, the DNA is TGCAGCGTTGAAAGACAGGACGAGAACACTGAAGCTTTCTTT. Its protein is CSVERQDENTEAFF.

The chain couples TRBV14 to TRBJ2-7, with D possibly TRBD2 on 6 matching bases. Trimming took 1 base from V and 2 from J, leaving 12 bases between them. The germline V gene encodes CDR1 SGHDN and CDR2 FVKESK. This CDR3 is built from 15 residues. In nucleotides, the CDR3 is TGTGCCAGCAGCCAAGTCGGGAGTGGGGCCTACGAGCAGTACTTC. The encoded protein is CASSQVGSGAYEQYF. The variable domain in full, with the rest retrieved from reference TRBV14 and TRBJ2-7, is EAGVTQFPSHSVIEKGQTVTLRCDPISGHDNLYWYRRVMGKEIKFLLHFVKESKQDESGMPNNRFLAERTGGTYSTLKVQPAELEDSGVYFCASSQVGSGAYEQYFGPGTRLTVT.

V usage is TRBV19 and J usage is TRBJ1-1; D unclear. Germline V gene sequence: CDR1 LNHDA, CDR2 SQIVND (reference sequence). This CDR3 is 13 amino acids long. V was shortened by 4 bases and J by 2 bases, with 8 bases between the two germline ends. The DNA for the CDR3 is TGTGCCAGTAGTACGGACTTAAACACTGAAGCTTTCTTT. Translation gives CASSTDLNTEAFF.

This chain connects TRBV18 to TRBJ2-1, with D possibly matching TRBD1 (6 bases). CDR1 KGHSH and CDR2 LQKENI come from the germline V gene. The length of the CDR3 is 15 residues. Trimming took off 3 bases at V and 2 bases at J, with 11 bases between the two ends. In DNA form, the CDR3 reads TGTGCCAGCTCACCCTCCGGGACAACCTACAATGAGCAGTTCTTC. The encoded protein is CASSPSGTTYNEQFF. The whole variable domain, filled in from reference TRBV18 and TRBJ2-1, reads NAGVMQNPRHLVRRRGQEARLRCSPMKGHSHVYWYRQLPEEGLKFMVYLQKENIIDESGMPKERFSAEFPKEGPSILRIQQVVRGDSAAYFCASSPSGTTYNEQFFGPGTRLTVL.

The chain carries TRBV30 and TRBJ1-6, with D hard to call. The CDR3 runs 14 residues. The V gene lost 3 bases and the J gene lost 0 bases, with 6 bases spanning the gap. Germline CDR1 and CDR2: GTSNPN and SVGIG (reference sequence). The CDR3 nucleotides are TGTGCCTGGAGCGTTAGCTCCTATAATTCACCCCTCCACTTT. Protein product: CAWSVSSYNSPLHF.

J is TRBJ1-2 and V is TRBV5-1; 7 bases agree with TRBD1. The CDR3 length is 13 residues. Losses at the gene ends were 4 bases for V and 3 bases for J; bases not matched to a gene: 3. Germline V gene lookup returns CDR1 SGHRS and CDR2 YFSETQ. The CDR3 loop reads CASSHRGDYGYTF. CDR3 DNA sequence: TGCGCCAGCAGCCACAGGGGTGACTATGGCTACACCTTC.

This chain connects TRBV25-1 to TRBJ1-4; D is unclear. There are 11 residues in the CDR3. CDR1 is MGHDK, CDR2 SYGVNS, per germline. V was clipped by 8 bases and J by 6 bases, with 7 bases between them. The DNA for the CDR3 is TGTGCCAGCGGAGGGTATGAAAAACTGTTTTTT. Amino acid sequence: CASGGYEKLFF.